The clone carrying this T cell receptor (beta chain) showed up just a few times. These data come from a study of blood T cell repertoires in COVID-19. Whole-study context: The origin of the acute and convalescent COVID-19 samples was the United States, Italy and Spain. Sample material is recorded as cDNA or gDNA derived from T cells, B-cell-depleted T cells, or PBMCs.

This CDR3 contains 17 residues. V dropped 5 bases and J dropped 4; count of bases not matched to a gene: 8. Per germline, CDR1 MNHEY and CDR2 SMNVEV (reference sequence). In the authors' methods: Using reference gene primer amplification, nucleated cell counts were estimated. The method was immunoSEQ multiplex PCR; TCRdb's version includes in-frame clones alone and lacks a portion of them. D and trimming come from the DNA, and the V and J calls and clone size come from that table. Here the sample spans roughly 240,000 clones, roughly 88% being singletons. This chain connects TRBV27 to TRBJ2-2; 12 bases are a match to TRBD2. The clonotype comes from a man aged 35-49 years who had recovered from COVID-19. Source material: peripheral blood. The CDR3 coding sequence is TGTGCCAGCAGTACCCGGACTAGCGGGATTGTCACCGGGGAGCTGTTTTTT. Translation: CASSTRTSGIVTGELFF.